One TCR beta chain is described in this entry. The time point is: recipient sample about 28 days before transplant, after cytoreduction. This sample was taken from a study of T cell clonotyping in hematopoietic cell transplantation. The repertoire was sequenced with immunoSEQ multiplex PCR; TCRdb's copy has only in-frame clones and lacks some. This repertoire shows fewer than 50,000 clones, around 86% found once; its top ten account for 5.9%. The germline V and J ends were trimmed by 5 bases and 5 bases, with 16 bases remaining between them. The germline gives CDR1 LNHDA, CDR2 SQIVND (reference sequence). This CDR3 comprises 15 residues.

The chain couples TRBV19 to TRBJ2-1; no reliable D call. This specimen consisted of peripheral blood mononuclear cells, obtained before stem cell transplant. The receptor's source is a man between 60 and 75 years old with biphenotypic leukemia. Some clones in this sample may be carry-over from other donors' samples. The CDR3 sequence: CASSLLGSLDNEQFF. DNA of the CDR3: TGTGCCAGTAGTCTACTGGGATCCCTGGACAATGAGCAGTTCTTC.